This TCR beta chain was identified in a study of molecular identifiers for immune sequencing clone quantification. In TCRdb, the PCR reads were re-called with MiXCR into one record per CDR3 protein. The profile shows about 320,000 distinct CDR3 sequences, 20% to 25% of them singletons. Per the germline V gene, CDR1 is SGHDN and CDR2 is FVKESK. This CDR3 spans 15 amino acids. Concerning this clonotype: Relative to the germline gene, one junction end is altered; a read error may explain this.

Using a CD8+CD4-CCR7+CD45RA+ phenotype, naive CD8 T cells were sorted. The rearrangement joins TRBV14 to TRBJ2-3, with D possibly TRBD1 on 5 matching bases. The sequencing sample was made of naive CD8+ T cells from blood, with Jurkat cell RNA spiked in. Subset indicated: FACS-sorted CD8+CD4-CCR7+CD45RA+ naive T cells. This receptor was taken from a human donor in good health. Some libraries in this study had Jurkat cell RNA spiked in. CDR3 nucleotide sequence: TGTGCCAGCAACCAAGTAGCAGGGTGGATAGATACGCAGTATTTT. This codes for CASNQVAGWIDTQYF.